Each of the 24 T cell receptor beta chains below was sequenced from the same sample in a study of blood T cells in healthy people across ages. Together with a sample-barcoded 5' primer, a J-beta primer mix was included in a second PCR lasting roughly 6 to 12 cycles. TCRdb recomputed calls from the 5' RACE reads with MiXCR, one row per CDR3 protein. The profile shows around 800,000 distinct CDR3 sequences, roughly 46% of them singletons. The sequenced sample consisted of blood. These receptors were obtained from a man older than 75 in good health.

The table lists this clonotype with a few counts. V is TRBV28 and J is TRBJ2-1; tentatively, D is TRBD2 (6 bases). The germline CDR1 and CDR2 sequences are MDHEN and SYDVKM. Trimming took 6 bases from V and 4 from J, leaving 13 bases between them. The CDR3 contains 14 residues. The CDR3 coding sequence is TGTGCCAGCAGCCGGACTAATTCATACAATGAGCAGTTCTTC. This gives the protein CASSRTNSYNEQFF.

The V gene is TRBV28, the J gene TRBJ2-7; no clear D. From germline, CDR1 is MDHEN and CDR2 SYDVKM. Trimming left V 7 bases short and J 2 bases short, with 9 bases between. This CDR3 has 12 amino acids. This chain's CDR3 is CASMDGPYEQYF. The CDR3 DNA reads TGTGCCAGCATGGATGGCCCCTACGAGCAGTACTTC.

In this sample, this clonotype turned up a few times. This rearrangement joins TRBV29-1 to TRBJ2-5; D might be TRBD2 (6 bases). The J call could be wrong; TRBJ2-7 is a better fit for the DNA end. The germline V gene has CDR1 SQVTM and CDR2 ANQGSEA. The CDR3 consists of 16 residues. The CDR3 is CSVDREVPRVCNEQYF. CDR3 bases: TGCAGCGTTGATAGGGAGGTGCCCAGGGTTTGCAACGAGCAGTACTTC.

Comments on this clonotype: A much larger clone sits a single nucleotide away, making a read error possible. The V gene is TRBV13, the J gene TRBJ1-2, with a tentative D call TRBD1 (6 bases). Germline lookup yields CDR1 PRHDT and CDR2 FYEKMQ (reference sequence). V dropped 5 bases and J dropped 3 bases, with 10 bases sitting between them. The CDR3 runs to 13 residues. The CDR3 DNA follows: TGTGCCAGCAGCATGACAGGCCACTATGGCTACACCTTC. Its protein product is CASSMTGHYGYTF.

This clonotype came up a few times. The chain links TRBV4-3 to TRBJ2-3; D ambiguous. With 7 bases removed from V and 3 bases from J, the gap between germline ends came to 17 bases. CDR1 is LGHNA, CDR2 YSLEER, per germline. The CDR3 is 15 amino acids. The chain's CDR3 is CASTKSGHWTDTQYF. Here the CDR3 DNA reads TGCGCCAGCACCAAGTCGGGCCATTGGACAGATACGCAGTATTTT.

The CDR3 sequence: CASQGEETQYF. The DNA for the CDR3 is TGTGCCTCTCAGGGAGAGGAGACCCAGTACTTC. V is TRBV10-3 and J is TRBJ2-5; D possibly matches TRBD1 or TRBD2 (5 bases each). The CDR3 has 11 residues. Looked up from germline, CDR1 is ENHRY and CDR2 is SYGVKD. Trimming shortened V by 11 bases and J by 5 bases, and 12 bases separated the two germline ends.

In DNA form, the CDR3 reads TGTGCCAGCAGCTTGGCGGGGGTAGCGGGAGCCGAGGGCCACAATGAGCAGTTCTTC. It codes for CASSLAGVAGAEGHNEQFF. The chain is built from TRBV5-6 and TRBJ2-1; 9 bases map to TRBD2. V was clipped by 0 bases and J by 5 bases; unmatched bases: 15. CDR3 length: 19 amino acids. Per the germline V gene, CDR1 is SGHDT and CDR2 is YYEEEE.

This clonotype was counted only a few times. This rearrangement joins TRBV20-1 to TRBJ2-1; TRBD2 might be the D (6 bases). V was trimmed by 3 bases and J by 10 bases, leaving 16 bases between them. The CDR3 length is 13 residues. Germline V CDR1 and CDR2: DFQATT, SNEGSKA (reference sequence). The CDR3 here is CSASGSGEREQFF. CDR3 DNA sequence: TGCAGTGCTAGTGGTTCGGGAGAAAGGGAGCAGTTCTTC.

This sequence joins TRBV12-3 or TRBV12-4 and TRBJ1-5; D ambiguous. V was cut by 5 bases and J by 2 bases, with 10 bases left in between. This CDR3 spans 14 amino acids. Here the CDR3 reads CASSPDGGNQPQHF. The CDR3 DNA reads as TGTGCCAGCAGTCCCGACGGCGGCAATCAGCCCCAGCATTTT.

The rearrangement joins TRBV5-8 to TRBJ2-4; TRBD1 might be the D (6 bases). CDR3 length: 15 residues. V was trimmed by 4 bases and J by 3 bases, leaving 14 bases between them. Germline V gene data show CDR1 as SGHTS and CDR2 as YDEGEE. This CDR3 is CASSLDRWDKNIQYF. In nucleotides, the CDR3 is TGTGCCAGCAGCCTCGACAGGTGGGACAAAAACATTCAGTACTTC.

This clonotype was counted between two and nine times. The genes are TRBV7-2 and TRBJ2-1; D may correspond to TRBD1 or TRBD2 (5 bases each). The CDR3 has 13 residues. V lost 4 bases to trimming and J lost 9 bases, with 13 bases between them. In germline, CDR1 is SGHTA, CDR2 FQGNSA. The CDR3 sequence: CASSSGAGIEQFF. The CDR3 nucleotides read TGTGCCAGCAGCTCCGGGGCAGGTATTGAGCAGTTCTTC.

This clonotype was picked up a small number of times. CDR3 loop: CASRIVGRSEAKNIQYF. The CDR3 DNA follows: TGTGCCAGCAGGATAGTCGGTCGGTCGGAGGCCAAAAACATTCAGTACTTC. The V call is TRBV11-3, the J call TRBJ2-4; D gene uncertain. The CDR3 sequence is 17 residues long. Trimming pared 6 bases from V and 1 base from J, leaving 19 bases between. CDR1 SGHNT and CDR2 YENEEA come from the germline V gene.

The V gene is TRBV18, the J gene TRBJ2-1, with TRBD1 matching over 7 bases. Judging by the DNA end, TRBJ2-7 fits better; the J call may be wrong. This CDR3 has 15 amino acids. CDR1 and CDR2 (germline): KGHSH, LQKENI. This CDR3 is CASSPLTGETYEQYF. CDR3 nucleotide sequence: TGTGCCAGCTCACCACTTACAGGGGAGACCTACGAGCAGTACTTC.

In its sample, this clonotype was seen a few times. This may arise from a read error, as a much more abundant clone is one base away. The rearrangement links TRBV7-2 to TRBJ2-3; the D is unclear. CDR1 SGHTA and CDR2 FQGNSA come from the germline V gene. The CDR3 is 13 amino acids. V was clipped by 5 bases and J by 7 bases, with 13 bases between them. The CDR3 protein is CASSVKPSHTQYF. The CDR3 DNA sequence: TGTGCCAGCAGCGTAAAACCCTCTCATACGCAGTATTTT.

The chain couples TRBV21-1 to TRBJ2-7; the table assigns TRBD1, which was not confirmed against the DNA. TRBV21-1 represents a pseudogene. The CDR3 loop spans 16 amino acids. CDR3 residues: CASSKRQDRDIDEQYF. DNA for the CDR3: TGTGCCAGCAGCAAAAGGCAGGACAGGGATATCGACGAGCAGTACTTC.

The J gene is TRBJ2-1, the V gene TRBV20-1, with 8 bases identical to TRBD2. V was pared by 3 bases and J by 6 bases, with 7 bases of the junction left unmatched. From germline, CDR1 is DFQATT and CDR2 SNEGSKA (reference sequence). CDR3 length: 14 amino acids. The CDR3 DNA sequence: TGCAGTGCTAGCGCGGGACTAGTGTCCAATGAGCAGTTCTTC. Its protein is CSASAGLVSNEQFF.

The CDR3 DNA reads TGTGCCAGCAGCGTACCGAGCGGGAGCTCCTACAATGAGCAGTTCTTC. Amino acid sequence: CASSVPSGSSYNEQFF. The rearrangement links TRBV9 to TRBJ2-1; 8 bases fit TRBD2. The length of the CDR3 is 16 residues. Germline trimming cut 1 base from V and 0 bases from J; bases unmatched to any gene: 3. Germline CDR1 is SGDLS and CDR2 is YYNGEE.

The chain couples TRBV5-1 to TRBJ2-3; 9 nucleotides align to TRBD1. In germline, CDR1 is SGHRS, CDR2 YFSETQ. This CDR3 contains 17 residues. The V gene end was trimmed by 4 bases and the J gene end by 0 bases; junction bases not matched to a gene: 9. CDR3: CASSPWTGERSTDTQYF. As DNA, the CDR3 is TGCGCCAGCAGCCCTTGGACAGGGGAACGGAGCACAGATACGCAGTATTTT.

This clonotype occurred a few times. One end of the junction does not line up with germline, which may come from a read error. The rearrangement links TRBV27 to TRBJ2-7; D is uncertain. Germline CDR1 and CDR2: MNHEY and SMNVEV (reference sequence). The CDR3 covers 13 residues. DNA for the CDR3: TGTGCCAGCAGCTTATCGACGCGGAATGAGCAGTACTTC. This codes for CASSLSTRNEQYF.

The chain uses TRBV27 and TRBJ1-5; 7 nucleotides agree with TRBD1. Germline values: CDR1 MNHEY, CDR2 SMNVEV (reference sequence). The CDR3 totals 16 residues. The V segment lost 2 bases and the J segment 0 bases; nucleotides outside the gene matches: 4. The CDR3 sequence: CASSLAGGLSNQPQHF. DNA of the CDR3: TGTGCCAGCAGTTTAGCAGGGGGTCTTAGCAATCAGCCCCAGCATTTT.

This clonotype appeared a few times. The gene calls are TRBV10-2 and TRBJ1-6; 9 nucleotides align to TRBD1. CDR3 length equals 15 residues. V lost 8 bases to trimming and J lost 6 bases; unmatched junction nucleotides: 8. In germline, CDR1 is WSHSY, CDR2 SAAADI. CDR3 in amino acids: CASQKEGQGNSPLHF. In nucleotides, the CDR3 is TGCGCCAGCCAAAAAGAGGGACAGGGTAATTCACCCCTCCACTTT.

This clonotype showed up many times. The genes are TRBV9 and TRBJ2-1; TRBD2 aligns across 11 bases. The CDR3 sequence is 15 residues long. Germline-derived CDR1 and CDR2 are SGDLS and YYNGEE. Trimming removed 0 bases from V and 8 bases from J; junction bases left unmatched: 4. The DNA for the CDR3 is TGTGCCAGCAGCGTAGGGGGACTAGCGGTCGATGAGCAGTTCTTC. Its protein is CASSVGGLAVDEQFF.

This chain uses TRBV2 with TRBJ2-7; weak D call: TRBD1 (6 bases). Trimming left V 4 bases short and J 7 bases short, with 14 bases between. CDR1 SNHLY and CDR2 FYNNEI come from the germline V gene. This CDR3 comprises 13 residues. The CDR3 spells CASSVRQDWEQYF. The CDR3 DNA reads TGTGCCAGCAGTGTGCGACAGGACTGGGAGCAGTACTTC.

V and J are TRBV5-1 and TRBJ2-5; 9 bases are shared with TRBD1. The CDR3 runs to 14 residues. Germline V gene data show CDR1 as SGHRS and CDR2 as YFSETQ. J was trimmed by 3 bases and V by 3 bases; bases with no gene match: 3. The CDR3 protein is CASSWTGEKETQYF. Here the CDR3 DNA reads TGCGCCAGCAGCTGGACAGGGGAGAAAGAGACCCAGTACTTC. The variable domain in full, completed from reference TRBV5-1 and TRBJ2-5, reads KAGVTQTPRYLIKTRGQQVTLSCSPISGHRSVSWYQQTPGQGLQFLFEYFSETQRNKGNFPGRFSGRQFSNSRSEMNVSTLELGDSALYLCASSWTGEKETQYFGPGTRLLVL.